This TCR beta chain stems from a study of immune characterization of retroperitoneal liposarcoma. Germline CDR1 MNHNS, CDR2 SASEGT. The CDR3 contains 14 residues. Between the trimmed V and J ends, which lost 1 base and 2 bases, there was a span of 8 bases. TCRdb re-called the PCR reads with MiXCR, one entry per CDR3 protein. Of around 1,400 distinct CDR3 sequences in the sample, about 47% are singletons; the top ten hold 15% to 20%. This clonotype appeared a few times. The V and J genes are TRBV6-1 and TRBJ2-5; no clear D. The sample taken for sequencing was tumor tissue. The TCR sequence derives from a female donor with retroperitoneal liposarcoma. CDR3 sequence (DNA): TGTGCCAGCAGTGAAGGGTGGGAACAAGAGACCCAGTACTTC. Its translation is CASSEGWEQETQYF.